Below, 13 T cell receptor beta chains from the same sample are listed, as sequenced in a study of cytomegalovirus exposure and HLA in healthy donors. The PCR was carried out with 60 Vbeta primers and 13 Jbeta primers. Clones were read by immunoSEQ multiplex PCR, and TCRdb kept only the in-frame ones, dropping some. The data show approximately 150,000 clones, roughly 79% seen once. The source material was PBMCs. The receptors were sampled from a woman aged 40 to 50 in good health and CMV-seronegative.

The rearrangement joins TRBV5-6 to TRBJ2-5; TRBD2 aligns across 11 bases. Germline V gene lookup returns CDR1 SGHDT and CDR2 YYEEEE. The V segment lost 7 bases and the J segment 5 bases; nucleotides outside the gene matches: 10. The CDR3 is 15 amino acids. The CDR3 loop is CASALTASGGETQYF. DNA for the CDR3: TGTGCCAGCGCTCTCACGGCTAGCGGGGGGGAGACCCAGTACTTC.

The gene calls are TRBV10-1 and TRBJ2-5; 9 bases match TRBD1. This CDR3 spans 15 amino acids. V shed 5 bases, J shed 1 base, and the junction held 5 bases outside the gene matches. Germline V gene lookup returns CDR1 WNHNN and CDR2 SYGVQD (reference sequence). The CDR3 is CASSPGTGLQETQYF. In nucleotides, the CDR3 is TGCGCCAGCAGTCCCGGGACAGGGCTCCAAGAGACCCAGTACTTC.

The chain uses TRBV5-1 and TRBJ1-4, with D maybe TRBD1 (6 bases). The CDR3 runs 15 residues. The V end was cut by 0 bases, the J end by 8 bases, with 14 bases between. Germline V CDR1 and CDR2: SGHRS, YFSETQ. The CDR3 here is CASSLGQADGEKLFF. In DNA form, the CDR3 reads TGCGCCAGCAGCTTGGGACAGGCCGATGGGGAAAAACTGTTTTTT.

Only a few counts were recorded for this clone. The CDR3 DNA is TGTGCCTGGAGAGAGCCAAACAGGGGTGACTATGGCTACACCTTC. Translated, it gives CAWREPNRGDYGYTF. J is TRBJ1-2 and V is TRBV30, with 7 bases lining up with TRBD1. This CDR3 has 15 amino acids. V dropped 3 bases and J dropped 3; count of bases not matched to a gene: 10. The germline V gene encodes CDR1 GTSNPN and CDR2 SVGIG (reference sequence).

In its sample, this clone was seen once. The chain uses TRBV5-1 and TRBJ2-3; D gene ambiguous. CDR3 size: 15 residues. The V and J ends lost 1 base and 2 bases respectively, with 11 bases between them. In germline, CDR1 is SGHRS, CDR2 YFSETQ. DNA for the CDR3: TGCGCCAGCAGCTTGTATCGACTCTACACAGATACGCAGTATTTT. Protein sequence: CASSLYRLYTDTQYF.

This clone was detected only a few times. The chain has TRBV28 and TRBJ2-3; D possibly corresponds to TRBD1 (6 bases). The CDR3 runs to 16 residues. The V gene's germline CDR1 is MDHEN and CDR2 SYDVKM. Trimming cost V 6 bases and J 0 bases, with 16 bases left between them. CDR3 amino acids: CASRLAGTSSTDTQYF. The CDR3 nucleotides are TGTGCCAGCAGACTGGCCGGGACATCGAGCACAGATACGCAGTATTTT.

This rearrangement joins TRBV7-9 to TRBJ2-3; D perhaps matches TRBD2 (6 bases). Looked up from germline, CDR1 is SEHNR and CDR2 is FQNEAQ (reference sequence). This CDR3 is 13 amino acids long. Trimming stripped 4 bases from V and 6 bases from J, with 11 bases between. The CDR3, as DNA: TGTGCCAGCAGCTCCGACCTAGCGGATACGCAGTATTTT. Protein product: CASSSDLADTQYF.

The chain employs TRBV7-5 and TRBJ1-4. TRBV7-5 is a pseudogene segment. The length of the CDR3 is 15 residues. Written as DNA, the CDR3 is TGTGCCAGAAGCCCCCCCCGAGGAGAGAATGAAAAACTGTTTTTT. This sequence encodes CARSPPRGENEKLFF.

Points on this clone: Within the sample, other DNA sequences also encode this same CDR3. J is TRBJ2-1 and V is TRBV5-1; 8 bases agree with TRBD2. The germline V gene encodes CDR1 SGHRS and CDR2 YFSETQ. The CDR3 length is 15 residues. Trimming cost V 2 bases and J 0 bases; bases outside gene matches: 1. The CDR3 region is CASSFSGSSYNEQFF. The CDR3, as DNA: TGCGCCAGCAGCTTCAGCGGGAGCTCCTACAATGAGCAGTTCTTC.

This clone has only a few counts. The chain joins TRBV27 to TRBJ2-2; 8 bases align to TRBD1. This CDR3 is 14 amino acids long. Germline CDR1 is MNHEY and CDR2 is SMNVEV (reference sequence). J was trimmed by 5 bases and V by 8 bases; bases with no gene match: 7. The DNA of the CDR3 is TGTGCCAGCGGGTGGACAGGGCCGACCGGGGAGCTGTTTTTT. Translation gives CASGWTGPTGELFF.

The rearrangement joins TRBV29-1 to TRBJ2-5, with a weak D call TRBD1 (5 bases). Between the trimmed V and J ends, which lost 5 bases and 4 bases, there was a span of 23 bases. CDR3 size: 16 residues. The germline CDR1 and CDR2 sequences are SQVTM and ANQGSEA. In nucleotides, the CDR3 is TGCAGCGTTTATTCAGGGTCAACTGACCTGGGAGAGACCCAGTACTTC. Protein product: CSVYSGSTDLGETQYF.

This rearrangement joins TRBV27 to TRBJ1-2; D gene unclear. The CDR3 runs to 13 residues. From germline, CDR1 is MNHEY and CDR2 SMNVEV (reference sequence). V was trimmed by 3 bases and J by 4 bases, leaving 9 bases between them. This chain's CDR3 is CASSLHSAYGYTF. DNA of the CDR3: TGTGCCAGCAGTTTGCACAGTGCCTATGGCTACACCTTC.

The rearrangement links TRBV5-6 to TRBJ1-3, with 7 bases identical to TRBD1. CDR1 is SGHDT, CDR2 YYEEEE, per germline. This CDR3 has 14 residues. The V segment lost 0 bases and the J segment 5 bases; nucleotides outside the gene matches: 2. CDR3 in amino acids: CASSLATGRNTIYF. For the CDR3, the DNA is TGTGCCAGCAGCTTGGCGACAGGGAGAAACACCATATATTTT.